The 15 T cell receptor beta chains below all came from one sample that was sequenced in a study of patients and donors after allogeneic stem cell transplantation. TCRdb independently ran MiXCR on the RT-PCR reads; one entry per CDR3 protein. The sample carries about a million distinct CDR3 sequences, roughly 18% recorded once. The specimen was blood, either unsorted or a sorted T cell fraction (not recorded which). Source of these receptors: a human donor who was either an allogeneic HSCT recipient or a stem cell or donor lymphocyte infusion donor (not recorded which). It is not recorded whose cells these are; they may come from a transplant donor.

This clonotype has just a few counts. The CDR3 bases are TGTGCCAGCAGCCAGGGACTAGCGGGGGGGCCCGGCACCGGGGAGCTGTTTTTT. Residues: CASSQGLAGGPGTGELFF. V gene TRBV4-2 combines with J gene TRBJ2-2, with 16 bases lining up with TRBD2. The CDR3 spans 18 residues. Germline CDR1 is LGHNA and CDR2 is YNFKEQ. J gave up 4 bases and V 3 bases, and 5 bases lay outside the gene matches.

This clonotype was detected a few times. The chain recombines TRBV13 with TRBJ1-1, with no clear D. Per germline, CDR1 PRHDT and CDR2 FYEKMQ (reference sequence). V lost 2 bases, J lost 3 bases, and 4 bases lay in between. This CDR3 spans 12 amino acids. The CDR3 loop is CASSLTHTEAFF. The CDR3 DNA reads TGTGCCAGCAGCTTAACCCACACTGAAGCTTTCTTT.

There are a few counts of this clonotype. The CDR3 is CASSQGTVNQPQHF. The CDR3 nucleotides read TGCGCCAGCAGCCAGGGGACGGTCAATCAGCCCCAGCATTTT. The V and J genes are TRBV4-1 and TRBJ1-5, with D maybe TRBD1 (5 bases). Germline V gene data show CDR1 as MGHRA and CDR2 as YSYEKL. V lost 3 bases, J lost 3 bases, and 9 bases lay in between. The CDR3 has 14 residues.

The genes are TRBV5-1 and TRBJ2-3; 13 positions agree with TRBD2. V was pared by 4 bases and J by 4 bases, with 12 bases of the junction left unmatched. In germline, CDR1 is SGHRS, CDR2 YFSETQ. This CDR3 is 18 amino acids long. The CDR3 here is CASSDRTSGRNRADTQYF. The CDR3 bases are TGCGCCAGCAGCGACAGGACTAGCGGGAGAAACAGGGCAGATACGCAGTATTTT.

The CDR3 region is CASSLVAASGGNEQFF. CDR3 sequence (DNA): TGCGCCAGCAGCTTGGTCGCCGCTAGCGGGGGCAATGAGCAGTTCTTC. This chain links TRBV5-1 with TRBJ2-1; 10 nucleotides line up with TRBD2. The ends lost 0 bases at V and 6 bases at J; junction bases unmatched: 6. The CDR3 consists of 16 residues. Looked up from germline, CDR1 is SGHRS and CDR2 is YFSETQ. Looking up the rest from reference TRBV5-1 and TRBJ2-1 gives the full variable domain: KAGVTQTPRYLIKTRGQQVTLSCSPISGHRSVSWYQQTPGQGLQFLFEYFSETQRNKGNFPGRFSGRQFSNSRSEMNVSTLELGDSALYLCASSLVAASGGNEQFFGPGTRLTVL.

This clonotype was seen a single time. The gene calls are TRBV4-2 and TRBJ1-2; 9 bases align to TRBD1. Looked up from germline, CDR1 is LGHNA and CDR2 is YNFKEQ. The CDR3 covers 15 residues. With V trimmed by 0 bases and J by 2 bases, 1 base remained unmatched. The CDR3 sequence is CASSQEDRGNYGYTF. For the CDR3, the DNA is TGTGCCAGCAGCCAAGAGGACAGGGGCAACTATGGCTACACCTTC.

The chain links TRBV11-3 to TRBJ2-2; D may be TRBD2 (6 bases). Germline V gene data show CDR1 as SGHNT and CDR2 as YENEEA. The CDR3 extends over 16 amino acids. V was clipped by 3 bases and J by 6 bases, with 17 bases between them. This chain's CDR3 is CASSLRWGEDAGELFF. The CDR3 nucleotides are TGTGCCAGCAGCTTGAGATGGGGGGAGGACGCCGGGGAGCTGTTTTTT. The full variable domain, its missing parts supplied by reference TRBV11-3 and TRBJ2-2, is EAGVVQSPRYKIIEKKQPVAFWCNPISGHNTLYWYLQNLGQGPELLIRYENEEAVDDSQLPKDRFSAERLKGVDSTLKIQPAELGDSAVYLCASSLRWGEDAGELFFGEGSRLTVL.

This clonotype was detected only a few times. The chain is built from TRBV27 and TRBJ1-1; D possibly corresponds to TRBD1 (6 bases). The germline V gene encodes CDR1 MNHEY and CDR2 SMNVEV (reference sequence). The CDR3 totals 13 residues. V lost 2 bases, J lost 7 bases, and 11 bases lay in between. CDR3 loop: CASSLKGHHEAFF. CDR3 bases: TGTGCCAGCAGTTTAAAGGGACACCATGAAGCTTTCTTT.

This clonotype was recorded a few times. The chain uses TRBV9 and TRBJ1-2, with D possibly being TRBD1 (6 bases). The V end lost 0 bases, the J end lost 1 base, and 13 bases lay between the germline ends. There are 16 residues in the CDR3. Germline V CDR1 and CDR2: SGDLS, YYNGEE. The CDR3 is CASSVAPGADNYGYTF. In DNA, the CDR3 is TGTGCCAGCAGCGTAGCCCCAGGGGCTGATAACTATGGCTACACCTTC.

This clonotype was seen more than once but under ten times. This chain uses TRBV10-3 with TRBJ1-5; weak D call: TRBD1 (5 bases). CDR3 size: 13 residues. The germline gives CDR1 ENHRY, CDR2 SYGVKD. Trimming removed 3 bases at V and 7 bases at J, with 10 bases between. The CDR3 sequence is CAISEGDRQPQHF. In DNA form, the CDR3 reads TGTGCCATCAGTGAAGGGGATCGACAGCCCCAGCATTTT.

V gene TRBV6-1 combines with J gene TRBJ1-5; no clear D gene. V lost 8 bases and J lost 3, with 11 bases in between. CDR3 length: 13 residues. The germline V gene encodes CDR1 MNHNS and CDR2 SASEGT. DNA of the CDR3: TGTGCCAGCGGGTACAGACTCAATCAGCCCCAGCATTTT. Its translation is CASGYRLNQPQHF.

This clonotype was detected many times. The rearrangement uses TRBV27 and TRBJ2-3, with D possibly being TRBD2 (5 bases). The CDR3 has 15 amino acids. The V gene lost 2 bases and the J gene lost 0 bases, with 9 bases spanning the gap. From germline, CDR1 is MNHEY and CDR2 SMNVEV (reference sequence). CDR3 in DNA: TGTGCCAGCAGTTTAAGCGGATCTAGCACAGATACGCAGTATTTT. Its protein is CASSLSGSSTDTQYF.

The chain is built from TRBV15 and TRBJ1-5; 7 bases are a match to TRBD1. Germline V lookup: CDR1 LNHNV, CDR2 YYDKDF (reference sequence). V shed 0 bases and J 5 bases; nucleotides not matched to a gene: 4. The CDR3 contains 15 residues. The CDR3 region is CATSRDGGGHQPQHF. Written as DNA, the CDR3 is TGTGCCACCAGCAGAGATGGAGGGGGCCATCAGCCCCAGCATTTT. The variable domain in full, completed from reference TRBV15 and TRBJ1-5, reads DAMVIQNPRYQVTQFGKPVTLSCSQTLNHNVMYWYQQKSSQAPKLLFHYYDKDFNNEADTPDNFQSRRPNTSFCFLDIRSPGLGDTAMYLCATSRDGGGHQPQHFGDGTRLSIL.

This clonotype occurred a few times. The CDR3 spells CASSFWSGGSNTGELFF. The CDR3 DNA reads as TGTGCCAGCAGTTTTTGGAGCGGGGGGAGTAACACCGGGGAGCTGTTTTTT. The rearrangement joins TRBV12-3 or TRBV12-4 to TRBJ2-2; 9 bases are shared with TRBD2. Unmatched junction bases numbered 7, after V lost 3 bases and J lost 2 bases. This CDR3 has 17 amino acids.

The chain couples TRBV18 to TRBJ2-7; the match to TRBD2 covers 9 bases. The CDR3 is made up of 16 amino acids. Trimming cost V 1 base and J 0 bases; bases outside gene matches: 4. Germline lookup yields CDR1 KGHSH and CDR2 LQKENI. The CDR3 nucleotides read TGTGCCAGCTCACCACTAGCGGGAGTGGACTCCTACGAGCAGTACTTC. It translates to CASSPLAGVDSYEQYF.